Presented here are 5 T cell receptor beta chains from one specimen sequenced in a study of PD-L1 blockade in urothelial cancer. Time point denoted: peripheral blood 6 weeks after treatment start. Method: immunoSEQ multiplex PCR; TCRdb's copy keeps in-frame clones and lacks some. Among around 110,000 clones, more than 85% were seen once, and the ten largest hold approximately 3.8%. Specimen: PBMCs, collected around atezolizumab (anti-PD-L1) treatment. The receptors derive from a man between 60 and 75 years old with urothelial cancer.

The rearrangement joins TRBV7-2 to TRBJ2-7; D is possibly TRBD2 (5 bases). Germline V gives CDR1 SGHTA, CDR2 FQGNSA. The CDR3 contains 12 residues. V gave up 2 bases and J gave up 6 bases, with 8 bases separating them. This chain's CDR3 is CASSLSGGEQYF. The CDR3 DNA reads TGTGCCAGCAGCTTATCCGGAGGCGAGCAGTACTTC.

The chain is built from TRBV7-8 and TRBJ2-6; D is perhaps TRBD2 (5 bases). V gave up 2 bases and J gave up 0 bases, with 5 bases separating them. Germline lookup yields CDR1 SGHVS and CDR2 FQNEAQ. The CDR3 extends over 15 amino acids. This CDR3 reads CASSLSGSGANVLTF. The CDR3 DNA reads TGTGCCAGCAGCTTAAGCGGCTCTGGGGCCAACGTCCTGACTTTC. Combining the CDR3 with reference TRBV7-8 and TRBJ2-6 gives the whole variable domain GAGVSQSPRYKVAKRGQDVALRCDPISGHVSLFWYQQALGQGPEFLTYFQNEAQLDKSGLPSDRFFAERPEGSVSTLKIQRTQQEDSAVYLCASSLSGSGANVLTFGAGSRLTVL.

This CDR3 is CASTGGRHTEAFF. The CDR3 DNA is TGTGCCAGCACAGGGGGTCGGCACACTGAAGCTTTCTTT. The genes are TRBV6-5 and TRBJ1-1; TRBD1 agrees at 7 bases. There are 13 residues in the CDR3. Per the germline V gene, CDR1 is MNHEY and CDR2 is SVGAGI. The trim removed 7 bases at V and 3 bases at J, leaving 5 bases unmatched.

The rearrangement uses TRBV11-2 and TRBJ1-3; a possible D gene is TRBD1 (6 bases). The CDR3 spans 14 residues. V dropped 3 bases and J dropped 4 bases, with 10 bases sitting between them. Germline loops: CDR1 SGHAT, CDR2 FQNNGV. The CDR3: CASSFLGQGNTIYF. In DNA form, the CDR3 reads TGTGCCAGCAGCTTCCTCGGACAGGGAAACACCATATATTTT.

This clone turned up a few times. This chain connects TRBV30 to TRBJ2-2; 7 bases are a match to TRBD1. Germline CDR1 reads GTSNPN; CDR2 reads SVGIG (reference sequence). CDR3 length: 13 amino acids. V was pared by 0 bases and J by 5 bases, with 0 bases of the junction left unmatched. Here the CDR3 reads CAWSVQGTGELFF. For the CDR3, the DNA is TGTGCCTGGAGTGTACAGGGGACCGGGGAGCTGTTTTTT.